The TCR beta chain described here comes from a study of T cell responses to AZD1222 COVID-19 vaccine. General observations from the study: Females made up more of the donors, who were largely white British, and clonal diversity may have come out too low.

V lost 5 bases and J lost 0, with 17 bases in between. Germline CDR1 and CDR2: MDHEN and SYDVKM. This CDR3 has 17 amino acids. Profiling relied on immunoSEQ multiplex PCR, and the TCRdb table lists in-frame clones only, not all of them. Of about 79,000 clones in the sample, roughly 80% were seen once. A note on this clone: What it binds is unknown.

Pooled in the analysis were second doses at about 4 or about 12 weeks. The sequence derives from an adult who received the AZD1222 COVID-19 vaccine. The V and J genes are TRBV28 and TRBJ1-3; possible D gene TRBD1, 6 bases. The material was peripheral blood, obtained 28 days after the second AZD1222 dose. CDR3 nucleotides: TGTGCCAGCAGTCCCCAAGGACAGACCTTCTCTGGAAACACCATATATTTT. Protein sequence: CASSPQGQTFSGNTIYF.